This T cell receptor beta chain was obtained from a study of molecular identifiers for immune sequencing clone quantification. Each CDR3 protein gets one entry after TCRdb re-called the PCR reads with MiXCR. In the table there are around 65,000 distinct CDR3 sequences, around 20% of which are singletons. Study-wide results and caveats: Over 97% of effector molecules, but under 1% in naive cells, were held by clones with more than 20 RNA copies.

Between the trimmed V and J ends, which lost 2 bases and 1 base, there was a span of 5 bases. The CDR3 spans 12 residues. Germline V CDR1 and CDR2: DFQATT, SNEGSKA (reference sequence). This clonotype has at least ten counts. The antigen is undetermined. Sorted naive CD8 T cells, about 17,000 to 1,000,000, were sequenced from 10%, 30% or 50% RNA. This TCR was recovered from a human donor in good health. Some libraries in this study had Jurkat cell RNA spiked in. Sequencing used naive CD8+ T cells from blood, with Jurkat cell RNA spiked in. The subset is: FACS-sorted CD8+CD4-CCR7+CD45RA+ naive T cells. This chain links TRBV20-1 with TRBJ2-5, with D unresolved. Here the CDR3 reads CSARQVQETQYF. In DNA, the CDR3 is TGCAGTGCTAGACAGGTCCAAGAGACCCAGTACTTC.